These 18 T cell receptor beta chains share one sample of origin, sequenced in a study of blood T cell repertoires in COVID-19 (dated by TCRdb to the early 2020s). The library was prepared using the immunoSEQ multiplex PCR assay. As stored in TCRdb, this immuneACCESS dataset retains in-frame rearrangements with V and J assigned. A fraction of the clones does not appear; measured against another copy, unresolved V genes explain less than half of the discrepancy, and the remainder lacks a known reason. Counted in this sample were around 120,000 clones; around 80% of them appeared once. Jointly, the top ten make up almost 4% of the sample. The sample taken for sequencing was peripheral blood. The receptors were sampled from a woman older than 75 with acute or convalescent COVID-19.

The V and J genes are TRBV18 and TRBJ2-1; 9 nucleotides match TRBD1. The V segment lost 4 bases and the J segment 5 bases; nucleotides outside the gene matches: 6. Per germline, CDR1 KGHSH and CDR2 LQKENI. This CDR3 is 15 amino acids long. CDR3 in amino acids: CASSQGQGKDNEQFF. The CDR3 DNA follows: TGTGCCAGCTCACAGGGACAGGGTAAAGACAATGAGCAGTTCTTC.

The gene calls are TRBV7-2 and TRBJ2-3; 7 bases map to TRBD2. The CDR3 covers 14 residues. Germline trimming cut 3 bases from V and 1 base from J; bases unmatched to any gene: 1. Germline CDR1 reads SGHTA; CDR2 reads FQGNSA. The CDR3 reads CASSFSGGTDTQYF. CDR3 DNA sequence: TGTGCCAGCAGCTTCAGCGGGGGCACAGATACGCAGTATTTT.

The rearrangement joins TRBV19 to TRBJ1-5, with 10 bases fitting TRBD1. CDR1 LNHDA and CDR2 SQIVND come from the germline V gene (reference sequence). The ends lost 5 bases at V and 3 bases at J; junction bases unmatched: 10. The CDR3 is 17 amino acids. CDR3 sequence (DNA): TGTGCCAGTAGTTTCGGACAGGGGGGTCCTTCCAATCAGCCCCAGCATTTT. This gives the protein CASSFGQGGPSNQPQHF.

V is TRBV28 and J is TRBJ1-5; TRBD1 might be the D (5 bases). CDR1 MDHEN and CDR2 SYDVKM come from the germline V gene. Trimming shortened V by 6 bases and J by 2 bases, and 5 bases separated the two germline ends. The CDR3 runs to 12 residues. The CDR3: CASRGGNQPQHF. Written as DNA, the CDR3 is TGTGCCAGCAGAGGGGGCAATCAGCCCCAGCATTTT.

The rearrangement joins TRBV2 to TRBJ1-1; possibly TRBD1 for D (6 bases). V lost 7 bases to trimming and J lost 2 bases, with 14 bases between them. Germline CDR1 SNHLY, CDR2 FYNNEI. CDR3 length equals 14 residues. DNA for the CDR3: TGTGCCAGCACCGAAGACAGGTACAACACTGAAGCTTTCTTT. Translating gives CASTEDRYNTEAFF.

Only one count was recorded for this clone. The chain employs TRBV4-2 and TRBJ2-1, with 12 bases identical to TRBD2. CDR3 length equals 15 residues. Germline V gene lookup returns CDR1 LGHNA and CDR2 YNFKEQ. The trim removed 1 base at V and 6 bases at J, leaving 1 base unmatched. The CDR3 sequence is CASSQGLAGVNEQFF. CDR3 DNA sequence: TGTGCCAGCAGCCAAGGACTAGCGGGAGTCAATGAGCAGTTCTTC.

The J gene is TRBJ1-1, the V gene TRBV4-3, with D maybe TRBD1 (5 bases). CDR1 is LGHNA and CDR2 is YSLEER in the germline V gene. The CDR3 spans 16 residues. Trimming pared 0 bases from V and 1 base from J, leaving 12 bases between. For the CDR3, the DNA is TGCGCCAGCAGCCAAGATCAGGGCGGGGGGAACACTGAAGCTTTCTTT. As protein: CASSQDQGGGNTEAFF.

The V gene is TRBV7-2, the J gene TRBJ1-1; tentative D call: TRBD1 (6 bases). V was trimmed by 0 bases and J by 4 bases, leaving 12 bases between them. This CDR3 is 15 amino acids long. Germline-derived CDR1 and CDR2 are SGHTA and FQGNSA. In nucleotides, the CDR3 is TGTGCCAGCAGCTTAGCTCCGGACAGAGGCACTGAAGCTTTCTTT. Its protein is CASSLAPDRGTEAFF.

This clone was found a few times. The chain carries TRBV28 and TRBJ1-2; D ambiguous. Germline loops: CDR1 MDHEN, CDR2 SYDVKM. V shed 5 bases and J shed 8 bases, with 15 bases lying between them. The length of the CDR3 is 13 residues. The CDR3 nucleotides read TGTGCCAGCAGTGAGTTCCCGGCGGGGGGCTACACCTTC. This encodes CASSEFPAGGYTF.

V is TRBV30 and J is TRBJ1-5; D might be TRBD1 (6 bases). In germline, CDR1 is GTSNPN, CDR2 SVGIG (reference sequence). V lost 3 bases and J lost 3, with 9 bases in between. This CDR3 region has 13 residues. The CDR3 DNA is TGTGCCTGGAGCGGGGGGGCCAATCAGCCCCAGCATTTT. As protein: CAWSGGANQPQHF. Looking up the rest from reference TRBV30 and TRBJ1-5 gives the full variable domain: SQTIHQWPATLVQPVGSPLSLECTVEGTSNPNLYWYRQAAGRGLQLLFYSVGIGQISSEVPQNLSASRPQDRQFILSSKKLLLSDSGFYLCAWSGGANQPQHFGDGTRLSIL.

This sequence joins TRBV28 and TRBJ1-5; no firm D call. V lost 2 bases to trimming and J lost 3 bases, with 14 bases between them. CDR1 is MDHEN and CDR2 is SYDVKM in the germline V gene. The CDR3 covers 16 residues. CDR3 sequence: CASSLRGTTHNQPQHF. CDR3 sequence (DNA): TGTGCCAGCAGTTTACGGGGTACGACCCACAATCAGCCCCAGCATTTT. The full variable domain, its missing parts supplied by reference TRBV28 and TRBJ1-5, is DVKVTQSSRYLVKRTGEKVFLECVQDMDHENMFWYRQDPGLGLRLIYFSYDVKMKEKGDIPEGYSVSREKKERFSLILESASTNQTSMYLCASSLRGTTHNQPQHFGDGTRLSIL.

V is TRBV20-1 and J is TRBJ1-2; D gene uncertain. V was clipped by 6 bases and J by 7 bases, with 9 bases between them. The CDR3 runs 10 residues. Germline loops: CDR1 DFQATT, CDR2 SNEGSKA (reference sequence). The CDR3 DNA reads as TGCAGTGCCAATGGACTTGGCTACACCTTC. It specifies CSANGLGYTF.

This clone was detected only once. This chain links TRBV7-2 with TRBJ1-1, with D unresolved. This CDR3 contains 14 residues. V shed 3 bases and J shed 1 base, with 9 bases lying between them. CDR1 SGHTA and CDR2 FQGNSA come from the germline V gene. CDR3 nucleotide sequence: TGTGCCAGCAGCTTGTTGACACCGAACACTGAAGCTTTCTTT. It translates to CASSLLTPNTEAFF.

The CDR3: CAWNRNNQPQHF. CDR3 sequence (DNA): TGTGCCTGGAACAGGAACAATCAGCCCCAGCATTTT. J is TRBJ1-5 and V is TRBV30, with D perhaps matching TRBD1 (5 bases). The V gene's germline CDR1 is GTSNPN and CDR2 SVGIG (reference sequence). This CDR3 region has 12 residues. Trimming removed 4 bases at V and 3 bases at J, with 7 bases between.

This clone was seen just once. V is TRBV9 and J is TRBJ1-4; D gene uncertain. Looked up from germline, CDR1 is SGDLS and CDR2 is YYNGEE. The CDR3 loop spans 14 amino acids. V gave up 4 bases and J gave up 0 bases, with 7 bases separating them. CDR3 nucleotides: TGTGCCAGCAGCCCACTTGCAACTAATGAAAAACTGTTTTTT. Translated: CASSPLATNEKLFF.

The chain combines TRBV12-5 with TRBJ1-3; a possible D gene is TRBD1 (5 bases). CDR3 length: 13 residues. Germline V gene lookup returns CDR1 LGHNT and CDR2 FRNRAP. V dropped 5 bases and J dropped 3 bases, with 8 bases sitting between them. CDR3 coding DNA: TGTGCTAGTGGTGGGGGGATTGGAAACACCATATATTTT. This sequence encodes CASGGGIGNTIYF.

The rearrangement uses TRBV4-1 and TRBJ2-1; the D gene is possibly TRBD2 (6 bases). CDR3 size: 16 residues. Trimming pared 7 bases from V and 0 bases from J, leaving 16 bases between. The germline V gene encodes CDR1 MGHRA and CDR2 YSYEKL. CDR3 coding DNA: TGCGCCAGCACCTTAGCGGCGCCGAGCTCCTACAATGAGCAGTTCTTC. It specifies CASTLAAPSSYNEQFF.

The chain uses TRBV20-1 and TRBJ1-2; D may be TRBD1 (6 bases). This CDR3 comprises 10 residues. The V gene's germline CDR1 is DFQATT and CDR2 SNEGSKA (reference sequence). The CDR3 reads CHQQGNGYTF. CDR3 nucleotide sequence: TGCCACCAACAGGGAAATGGCTACACCTTC.